This TCR beta chain was found in a study of shared clonotypes between healthy human individuals (dated by TCRdb to 2020 to 2021). A note on the overall study: The cohort included three men and a couple of women between 18 and 49 years of age. To increase sequencing depth and limit assay-specific biases, TCR repertoire library preparation and sequencing were carried out by different laboratories using diverse techniques. Per donor, leukapheresis produced somewhere between about 0.94 and 9 billion PBMCs. For each donor, three plates each were used for CD4 naive and CD4 memory, two plates were used for CD8 naive, and one plate was used for CD8 memory. To estimate repertoire size and how much clonotype sharing occurs between individuals, the study deeply sequenced the blood TCR repertoires of five or six healthy adults. General findings and caveats noted by the study authors: Sampling was restricted to blood, and TCR repertoires in tissues likely differ from the TCR repertoires found in blood. Clonotypes shared by all four sorted-subset donors showed higher generation probabilities than non-shared clonotypes. Larger estimated clonotype richness was generally found for naive subsets than for memory subsets. Because the study included a small number of donors, the genetic and exposure-history diversity represented was limited. Incomplete sequencing was indicated by rarefaction of sorted-subset datasets, despite the large sequencing depth. When several donors were compared, the shared fraction of clonotypes was roughly 4.8% for naive CD4, more than 3% for naive CD8, 2.3% for memory CD4, and 0.35% to 0.4% for memory CD8. Pairwise subsampling led to the expectation that sequencing depth would affect the degree of clonotype sharing among donors.

CDR3 length: 17 amino acids, cysteine to phenylalanine. Only the CDR3 part of the read is kept: 51 bases, read in frame from the first base. CDR1 is given as MDHEN and CDR2 as SYDVKM, both from the germline V gene. V lost 5 bases and J lost 0 bases, and the count of bases not matched to a germline gene is 11. In regard to this clone: No antigen is known for it. No much larger clone is present one base from it, and per-base qualities are unavailable.

CD8 naive samples were CD45RO-negative cells positively selected for CCR7, giving a CD45RA+CCR7+ population that excluded TemRA cells. Donors were healthy HIV-negative adults with no recently reported acute infections or vaccinations. Every donor was a Caucasian adult residing in Nashville, Tennessee, USA. Blood was collected by leukapheresis, and PBMCs were isolated by Ficoll-Histopaque density gradient centrifugation and then cryopreserved in liquid nitrogen vapor phase. Purity and quantity of every magnetically sorted T cell population were checked by analytical flow cytometry. Genomic DNA was isolated from each sorted fraction and quantified by UV absorbance on a Nanodrop 2000c. Using the deep immunoSEQ assay, multiplex PCR amplified TCR CDR3 regions from genomic DNA. Extracted genomic DNA from each cell subset was spread evenly across all wells of several immunoSEQ 96-well plates, with each plate serving as a replicate. For sorted subsets, 200 ng of genomic DNA, equivalent to roughly 33,000 T cell genomes, went into each replicate PCR. Purified libraries were measured with a Qubit 3.0 fluorometer, size-checked on a Bioanalyzer 2100, and measured again with the KAPA Library Quantification kit. Every immunoSEQ 96-well plate was sequenced on a separate single-read 150-cycle Illumina NextSeq 550 flow cell. Concerning the study's data processing: Because only junctional sequences without quality scores were contained in the immunoSEQ output, filtering matching that applied to full-length reads could not be performed. To assign V/J genes and CDR3, sequences were annotated using PyIR, a Python wrapper for IgBLAST v1.9, with IMGT germline references. Any read was removed if the V/J assignment was weak (E-value above 1e-6), the CDR3 was missing, or the read contained stop codons, out-of-frame junctions, or ambiguous translated residues. A V3J clonotype was defined by an identical inferred V gene, J gene, and CDR3 amino acid sequence. Percentage overlap between repertoires was computed as shared unique clonotypes divided by the size of the smaller repertoire. Repertoire richness was assessed with RTK rarefaction, the Chao1 estimator, and Recon v2.1 estimates of unobserved clonotypes. OLGA was used to compute generation probabilities for all TCRbeta clonotypes that the gDNA method yielded from a few donors. The source is immuneACCESS, and TCRdb retained only in-frame sequences with V and J called. Part of the clones is not carried over; for the studies checked, unresolved V genes explain less than half of this, and the remainder is unexplained. The V and J calls and clone size come from that table; D and trimming were worked out from the DNA. The sample includes around 2,000,000 clones, with about 95% observed a single time. Around 1.1% of the sample comes from the top ten.

The rearrangement combines TRBV28 with TRBJ2-3, with TRBD1 identical over 7 junction bases. This clonotype was obtained from a young man in good health. Sequenced material: naive CD8+ T cells sorted from blood. The cell subset or site label here, explained by the study, means: CD45RA+CCR7+. The DNA is as follows: TGTGCCAGCAGTGACAGGGAGATACTTTCTAGCACAGATACGCAGTATTTT. It specifies CASSDREILSSTDTQYF.